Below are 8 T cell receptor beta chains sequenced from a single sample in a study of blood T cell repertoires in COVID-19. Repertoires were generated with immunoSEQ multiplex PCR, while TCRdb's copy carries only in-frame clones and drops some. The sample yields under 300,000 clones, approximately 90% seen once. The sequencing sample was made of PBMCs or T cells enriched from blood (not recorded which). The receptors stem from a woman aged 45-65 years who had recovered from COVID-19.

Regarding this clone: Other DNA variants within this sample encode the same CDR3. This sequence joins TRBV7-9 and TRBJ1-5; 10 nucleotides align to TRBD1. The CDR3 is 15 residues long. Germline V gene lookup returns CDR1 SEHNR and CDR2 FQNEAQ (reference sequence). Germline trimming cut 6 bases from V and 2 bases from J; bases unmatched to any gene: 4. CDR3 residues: CASSLGTGGNQPQHF. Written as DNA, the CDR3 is TGTGCCAGCAGTTTGGGGACAGGGGGCAATCAGCCCCAGCATTTT.

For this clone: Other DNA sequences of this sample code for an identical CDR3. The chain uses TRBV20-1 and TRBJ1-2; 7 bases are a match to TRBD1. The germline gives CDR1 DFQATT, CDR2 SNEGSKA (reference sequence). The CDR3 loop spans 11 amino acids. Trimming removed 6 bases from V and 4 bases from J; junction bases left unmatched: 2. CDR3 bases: TGCAGTGCCAGGACAGGCTATGGCTACACCTTC. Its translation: CSARTGYGYTF.

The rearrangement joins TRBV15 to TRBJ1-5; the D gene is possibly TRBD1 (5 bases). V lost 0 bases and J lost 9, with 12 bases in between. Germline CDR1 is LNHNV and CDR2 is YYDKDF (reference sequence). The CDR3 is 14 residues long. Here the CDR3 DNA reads TGTGCCACCAGCAGAGATCGGGGGTGGTTGCCCCAGCATTTT. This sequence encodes CATSRDRGWLPQHF.

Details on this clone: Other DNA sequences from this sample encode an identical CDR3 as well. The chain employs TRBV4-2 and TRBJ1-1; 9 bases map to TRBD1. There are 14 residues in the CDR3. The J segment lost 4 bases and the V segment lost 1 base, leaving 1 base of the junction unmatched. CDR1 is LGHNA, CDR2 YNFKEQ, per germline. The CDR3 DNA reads TGTGCCAGCAGCCAAGCGACAGGGGGCACTGAAGCTTTCTTT. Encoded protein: CASSQATGGTEAFF.

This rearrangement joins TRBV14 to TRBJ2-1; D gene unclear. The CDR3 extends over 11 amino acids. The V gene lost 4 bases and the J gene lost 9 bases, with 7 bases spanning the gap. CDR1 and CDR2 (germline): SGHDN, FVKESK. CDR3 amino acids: CASSLETEQFF. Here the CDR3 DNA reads TGTGCCAGCAGCCTGGAGACTGAGCAGTTCTTC.

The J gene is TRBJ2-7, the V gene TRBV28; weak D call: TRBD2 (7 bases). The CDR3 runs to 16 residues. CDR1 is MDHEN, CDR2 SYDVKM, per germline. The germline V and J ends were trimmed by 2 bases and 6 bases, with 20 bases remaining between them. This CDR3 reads CASSLPPHGGQVEQYF. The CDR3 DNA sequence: TGTGCCAGCAGTTTACCCCCACACGGGGGGCAGGTCGAGCAGTACTTC.

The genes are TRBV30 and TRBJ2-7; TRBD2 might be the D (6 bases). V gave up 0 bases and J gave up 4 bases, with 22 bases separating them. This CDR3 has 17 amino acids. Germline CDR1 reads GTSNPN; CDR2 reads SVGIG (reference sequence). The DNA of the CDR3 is TGTGCCTGGAGTGTACCATTTGGCGGGATGAGGATATACGAGCAGTACTTC. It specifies CAWSVPFGGMRIYEQYF.

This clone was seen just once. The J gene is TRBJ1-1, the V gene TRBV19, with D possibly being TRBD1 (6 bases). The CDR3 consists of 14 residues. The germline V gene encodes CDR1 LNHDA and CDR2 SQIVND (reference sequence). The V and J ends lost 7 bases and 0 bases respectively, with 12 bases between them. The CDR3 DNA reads TGTGCCAGTACCGAGGACAGCATGAACACTGAAGCTTTCTTT. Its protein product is CASTEDSMNTEAFF.